The entry below gives a single TCR beta chain sequence along with its context. The nonmyeloablative bone marrow transplants came from related graft donors, with transient mixed chimerism. Thawed PBMCs were FACS-sorted into unstimulated CD4+CD25+CD127- regulatory T cells, CD4+CD25- non-regulatory cells, CD4 and CD8 cells. This record comes from a study of Tregs in tolerant kidney transplant recipients. Profiled with immunoSEQ multiplex PCR; TCRdb holds only in-frame clones, not every one. The top ten clones hold 1.6% of a sample with around 86,000 clones, roughly nine tenths of them seen once. This CDR3 has 15 residues. V was clipped by 3 bases and J by 3 bases; unmatched bases: 8. Germline V gene data show CDR1 as GTSNPN and CDR2 as SVGIG (reference sequence).

The specimen comprised CD4+ T cells from blood (PBMCs), sampled 24 months after the transplant. The chain is built from TRBV30 and TRBJ1-1; 9 bases agree with TRBD1. The TCR sequence derives from a human patient who received a combined kidney and bone marrow transplant. Some T cells may be graft donor cells. CDR3 residues: CAWRIYRGLHTEAFF. The CDR3 nucleotides read TGTGCCTGGAGGATATACAGGGGGCTTCACACTGAAGCTTTCTTT.